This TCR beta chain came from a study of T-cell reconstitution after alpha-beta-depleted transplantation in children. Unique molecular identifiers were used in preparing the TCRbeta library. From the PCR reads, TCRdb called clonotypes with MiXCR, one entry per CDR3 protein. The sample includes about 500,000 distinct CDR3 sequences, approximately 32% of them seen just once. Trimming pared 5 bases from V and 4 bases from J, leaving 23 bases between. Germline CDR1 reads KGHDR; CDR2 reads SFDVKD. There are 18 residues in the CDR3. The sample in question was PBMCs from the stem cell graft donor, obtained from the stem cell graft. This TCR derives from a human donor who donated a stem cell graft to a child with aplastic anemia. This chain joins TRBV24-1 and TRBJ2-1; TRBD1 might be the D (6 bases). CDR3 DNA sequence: TGTGCCACCAGTGGCGTCTCATTCACAGGGCTTCCATACAATGAGCAGTTCTTC. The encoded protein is CATSGVSFTGLPYNEQFF.